What follows are 18 T cell receptor beta chains derived from one specimen sequenced in a study of blood T cell repertoires in COVID-19. Generated by immunoSEQ multiplex PCR, the TCRdb table keeps only in-frame clones and is missing some. The sample contains some 390,000 clones, approximately 92% of which appear only once. The sample taken for sequencing was PBMCs or T cells enriched from blood (not recorded which). The receptors shown here come from a young man who had recovered from COVID-19.

The chain joins TRBV27 to TRBJ2-3; a possible D gene is TRBD2 (6 bases). Germline assignment: CDR1 MNHEY and CDR2 SMNVEV (reference sequence). The CDR3 contains 13 residues. V lost 4 bases and J lost 4, with 9 bases in between. The CDR3 DNA reads TGTGCCAGCAGTTGGGGGGTCTCAGATACGCAGTATTTT. Protein sequence: CASSWGVSDTQYF.

The chain combines TRBV20-1 with TRBJ1-2; 7 nucleotides agree with TRBD1. J lost 0 bases, V lost 3 bases, and 4 bases had no gene match. The CDR3 runs to 14 residues. Per germline, CDR1 DFQATT and CDR2 SNEGSKA (reference sequence). For the CDR3, the DNA is TGCAGTGCTAGTTCCAGGGGGACTAACTATGGCTACACCTTC. Its protein is CSASSRGTNYGYTF.

The CDR3: CASSLAIAYNEQFF. CDR3 DNA sequence: TGTGCCAGCAGCTTAGCCATAGCCTACAATGAGCAGTTCTTC. The chain has TRBV11-2 and TRBJ2-1; D is unclear. Trimming removed 1 base at V and 2 bases at J, with 6 bases between. CDR3 length equals 14 residues. Germline CDR1 is SGHAT and CDR2 is FQNNGV.

The genes are TRBV28 and TRBJ2-1; 7 nucleotides match TRBD1. The CDR3 consists of 15 residues. The germline V gene has CDR1 MDHEN and CDR2 SYDVKM. The junction had 9 bases not matched to a gene; V was cut back by 6 bases and J by 4 bases. This chain's CDR3 is CASRKYRGAYNEQFF. The CDR3 DNA reads as TGTGCCAGCAGAAAATACAGGGGCGCGTACAATGAGCAGTTCTTC.

The chain links TRBV4-1 to TRBJ2-7; D is possibly TRBD1 (6 bases). The CDR3 extends over 16 amino acids. The germline gives CDR1 MGHRA, CDR2 YSYEKL. With 1 base removed from V and 1 base from J, the gap between germline ends came to 14 bases. In DNA, the CDR3 is TGCGCCAGCAGCCAAGTCCCGGGACATCCTTCCTACGAGCAGTACTTC. This encodes CASSQVPGHPSYEQYF.

The chain is built from TRBV9 and TRBJ1-2; D is ambiguous. CDR3 size: 13 residues. Germline loops: CDR1 SGDLS, CDR2 YYNGEE. V gave up 4 bases and J gave up 4 bases, with 11 bases separating them. CDR3 residues: CASSQGRGYGYTF. CDR3 DNA sequence: TGTGCCAGCAGCCAAGGACGGGGCTATGGCTACACCTTC.

The chain couples TRBV5-1 to TRBJ2-7; D not certain. Germline values: CDR1 SGHRS, CDR2 YFSETQ. The CDR3 runs 11 residues. The germline V and J ends were trimmed by 6 bases and 5 bases, with 9 bases remaining between them. The CDR3 is CASKSRHEQYF. The CDR3 DNA reads TGCGCCAGCAAGAGTCGCCACGAGCAGTACTTC.

The chain uses TRBV4-1 and TRBJ2-5, with D possibly being TRBD2 (6 bases). The CDR3 sequence is 14 residues long. From germline, CDR1 is MGHRA and CDR2 YSYEKL. V was trimmed by 1 base and J by 5 bases, leaving 11 bases between them. CDR3 bases: TGCGCCAGCAGCCAAGTATCAGGAGGGGAGACCCAGTACTTC. It translates to CASSQVSGGETQYF.

The rearrangement links TRBV18 to TRBJ2-5, with 11 bases lining up with TRBD2. CDR3 length: 16 amino acids. The germline V gene has CDR1 KGHSH and CDR2 LQKENI. The V and J ends lost 3 bases and 6 bases, in that order; junction bases with no gene match: 9. CDR3 sequence reads: CASSPNTSGSVKTQYF. The CDR3 DNA sequence: TGTGCCAGCTCACCCAATACTAGCGGGAGTGTAAAGACCCAGTACTTC.

The chain has TRBV30 and TRBJ2-1, with 15 bases matching TRBD2. The V segment lost 2 bases and the J segment 2 bases; nucleotides outside the gene matches: 10. Germline V CDR1 and CDR2: GTSNPN, SVGIG (reference sequence). This CDR3 region has 19 residues. CDR3 protein: CAWSTGTSGRRSPYNEQFF. The DNA of the CDR3 is TGTGCCTGGAGTACCGGGACTAGCGGGAGGAGGTCCCCCTACAATGAGCAGTTCTTC.

The chain links TRBV3-1 (or the pseudogene TRBV3-2) to TRBJ1-2; no firm D call. Germline loops: CDR1 LGHDT, CDR2 YNNKEL (reference sequence). CDR3 length equals 12 residues. Trimming pared 3 bases from V and 7 bases from J, leaving 9 bases between. CDR3 nucleotide sequence: TGTGCCAGCAGCCAGAGCGGGGTTGGCTACACCTTC. It codes for CASSQSGVGYTF.

V and J are TRBV6-6 and TRBJ1-2, with D unclear. This CDR3 has 15 amino acids. The germline V gene has CDR1 MNHNY and CDR2 SVGAGI (reference sequence). Deletions cut 6 bases from V and 0 bases from J, with 14 bases between. Written as DNA, the CDR3 is TGTGCCAGCAGATTACGGGGAAAAGCTAACTATGGCTACACCTTC. Translating gives CASRLRGKANYGYTF.

The rearrangement joins TRBV29-1 to TRBJ1-4; D perhaps matches TRBD1 (6 bases). With 7 bases removed from V and 0 bases from J, the gap between germline ends came to 15 bases. The CDR3 has 15 amino acids. The germline V gene encodes CDR1 SQVTM and CDR2 ANQGSEA. The CDR3 DNA reads TGCAGCGCCGCGACAGGATTTGCAACTAATGAAAAACTGTTTTTT. As protein: CSAATGFATNEKLFF.

This rearrangement joins TRBV18 to TRBJ2-2; 12 nucleotides match TRBD2. Looked up from germline, CDR1 is KGHSH and CDR2 is LQKENI. CDR3 length: 17 residues. Trimming cost V 3 bases and J 5 bases; bases outside gene matches: 7. The CDR3 loop is CASSPKTSGSRTGELFF. The CDR3 region has the DNA TGTGCCAGCTCACCGAAGACTAGCGGGAGTCGAACCGGGGAGCTGTTTTTT.

The chain combines TRBV10-3 with TRBJ1-2, with TRBD1 matching over 8 bases. Germline CDR1 and CDR2: ENHRY and SYGVKD. CDR3 length equals 12 residues. Germline trimming cut 8 bases from V and 8 bases from J; bases unmatched to any gene: 7. CDR3 nucleotides: TGTGCCATCGGAGGACAGGGCCGCGGCTACACCTTC. Translating gives CAIGGQGRGYTF.

The table lists this clone with a count of one. V and J are TRBV28 and TRBJ1-5; D not resolved. The V end lost 7 bases, the J end lost 5 bases, and 18 bases lay between the germline ends. The CDR3 runs 15 residues. Germline values: CDR1 MDHEN, CDR2 SYDVKM. DNA of the CDR3: TGTGCCAGCAACCCGAGGAGCCCCGGGGATCAGCCCCAGCATTTT. Its protein product is CASNPRSPGDQPQHF.

In this sample, this clone turned up a few times. The chain carries TRBV6-5 and TRBJ2-7; a weak D match, TRBD2 (6 bases). The CDR3 covers 12 residues. Trimming shortened V by 10 bases and J by 2 bases, and 12 bases separated the two germline ends. CDR1 and CDR2 from the germline V gene are MNHEY and SVGAGI. The CDR3 DNA reads TGTGCCACCAAGGGAGGCCCCTACGAGCAGTACTTC. Translated, it gives CATKGGPYEQYF.

This chain links TRBV19 with TRBJ1-1, with 8 bases that match TRBD1. Looked up from germline, CDR1 is LNHDA and CDR2 is SQIVND (reference sequence). The junction had 7 bases not matched to a gene; V was cut back by 5 bases and J by 5 bases. The CDR3 sequence is 14 residues long. The CDR3 loop is CASSVQGARTEAFF. DNA for the CDR3: TGTGCCAGTAGTGTCCAGGGGGCGCGGACTGAAGCTTTCTTT.